These T cell receptor beta chains were read from a single sample in a study of beta chain features in type 1 diabetes. Sequencing was performed with immunoSEQ multiplex PCR; in TCRdb, only in-frame clones are kept and a portion is missing. In the table there are 300,000 to 400,000 clones, 6.5% to 10% of which are singletons. Sequenced: central memory CD4+ T cells from blood. The source is a woman aged 18-29 years in good health. Each CDR3 is given with its conserved first and last residue. The D gene is left open where the match is weak. Expanded clones are given a class, and other clones once, few, many or no size at all.

j_gene | len | v_gene | d_gene | abundance | CDR3aa | CDR3nt
TRBJ2-3 | 17 | TRBV27 | TRBD2 | - | CASSLSMASGRKDTQYF | TGTGCCAGCAGTTTATCTATGGCTAGCGGGAGGAAAGATACGCAGTATTTT
TRBJ1-5 | 13 | TRBV18 | - | few | CASSRRDDQPQHF | TGTGCCAGCTCACGGAGGGATGACCAGCCCCAGCATTTT
TRBJ2-7 | 14 | TRBV5-1 | - | - | CASSLSGAYYEQYF | TGCGCCAGCAGCTTGTCGGGGGCTTACTACGAGCAGTACTTC
TRBJ2-3 | 15 | TRBV14 | - | few | CASSRGLPNTDTQYF | TGTGCCAGCAGCCGAGGACTGCCGAACACAGATACGCAGTATTTT
TRBJ2-1 | 13 | TRBV11-3 | - | few | CASSLAPGAEQFF | TGTGCCAGCAGCTTAGCCCCAGGGGCTGAGCAGTTCTTC
TRBJ2-5 | 15 | TRBV2 | TRBD1 | few | CASSEATGGEETQYF | TGTGCCAGCAGTGAAGCGACAGGGGGAGAGGAGACCCAGTACTTC
TRBJ2-1 | 14 | TRBV7-3 | - | few | CASSDLGPLNEQFF | TGTGCCAGCAGCGATCTGGGACCCCTCAATGAGCAGTTCTTC
TRBJ1-1 | 16 | TRBV5-1 | TRBD1 | few | CASRPDRGRENTEAFF | TGCGCCAGCAGACCCGACAGGGGGAGAGAGAACACTGAAGCTTTCTTT
TRBJ2-1 | 15 | TRBV15 | - | - | CATSRDIRTYNEQFF | TGTGCCACCAGCAGAGATATAAGGACCTACAATGAGCAGTTCTTC
TRBJ2-7 | 14 | TRBV7-2 | - | - | CASSLVQDSLEQYF | TGTGCCAGCAGCTTAGTTCAGGACAGCTTGGAGCAGTACTTC
TRBJ2-7 | 14 | TRBV2 | - | - | CASRLSGHLYEQYF | TGTGCCAGCAGGTTGTCGGGACACCTCTACGAGCAGTACTTC
TRBJ1-2 | 14 | TRBV5-4 | TRBD1 | - | CASRKDRDDYGYTF | TGTGCCAGCAGAAAGGACAGGGATGACTATGGCTACACCTTC